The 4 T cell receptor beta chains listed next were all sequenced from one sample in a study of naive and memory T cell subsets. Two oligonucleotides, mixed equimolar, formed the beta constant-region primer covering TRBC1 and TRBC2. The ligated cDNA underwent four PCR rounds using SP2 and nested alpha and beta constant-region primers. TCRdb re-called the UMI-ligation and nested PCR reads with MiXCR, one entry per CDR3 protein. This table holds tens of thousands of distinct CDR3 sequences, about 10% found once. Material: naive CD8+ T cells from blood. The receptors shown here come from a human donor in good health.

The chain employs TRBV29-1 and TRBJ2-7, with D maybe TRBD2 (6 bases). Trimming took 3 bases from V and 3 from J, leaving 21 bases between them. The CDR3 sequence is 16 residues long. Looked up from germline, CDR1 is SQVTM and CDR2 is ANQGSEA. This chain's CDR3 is CSVEDEAGSSLYEQYF. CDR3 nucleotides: TGCAGCGTTGAGGACGAAGCGGGTTCCTCCCTCTACGAGCAGTACTTC.

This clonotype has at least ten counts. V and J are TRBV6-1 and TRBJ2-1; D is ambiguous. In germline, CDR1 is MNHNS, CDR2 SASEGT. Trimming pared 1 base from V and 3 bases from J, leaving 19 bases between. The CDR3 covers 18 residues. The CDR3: CASSEVDELRSSYNEQFF. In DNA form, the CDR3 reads TGTGCCAGCAGTGAAGTAGATGAACTTCGCAGTAGCTACAATGAGCAGTTCTTC.

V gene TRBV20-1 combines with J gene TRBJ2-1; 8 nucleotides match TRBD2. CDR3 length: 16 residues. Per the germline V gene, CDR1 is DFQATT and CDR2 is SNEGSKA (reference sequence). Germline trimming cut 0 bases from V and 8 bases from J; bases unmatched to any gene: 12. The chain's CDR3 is CSARDDRVSGIDEQFF. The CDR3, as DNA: TGCAGTGCTAGAGACGATCGTGTTAGCGGGATTGATGAGCAGTTCTTC.

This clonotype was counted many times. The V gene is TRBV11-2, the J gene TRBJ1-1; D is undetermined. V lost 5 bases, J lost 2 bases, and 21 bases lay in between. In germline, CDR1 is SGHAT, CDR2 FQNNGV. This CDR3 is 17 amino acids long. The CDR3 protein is CASSQTTPDGPNTEAFF. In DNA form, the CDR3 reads TGTGCCAGCAGCCAGACCACCCCTGACGGTCCCAACACTGAAGCTTTCTTT.